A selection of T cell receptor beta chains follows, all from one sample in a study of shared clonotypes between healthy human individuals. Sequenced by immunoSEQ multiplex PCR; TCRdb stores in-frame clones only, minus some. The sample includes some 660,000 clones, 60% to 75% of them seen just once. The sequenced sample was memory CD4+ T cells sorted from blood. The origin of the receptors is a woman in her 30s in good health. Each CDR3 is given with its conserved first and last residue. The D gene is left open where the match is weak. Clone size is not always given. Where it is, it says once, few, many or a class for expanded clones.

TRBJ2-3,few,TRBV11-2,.,TGTGCCAGCAGCTCTCTATCGCAAGGAGATACGCAGTATTTT,CASSSLSQGDTQYF
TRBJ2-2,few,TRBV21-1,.,TGTGCCAGCAGCAAAGAGGGTAGCGGGAGGGTAGACACCGGGGAGCTGTTTTTT,CASSKEGSGRVDTGELFF
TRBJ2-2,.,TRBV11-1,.,TGTGCCAGCAGCTTAATAACTACCGGGGAGCTGTTTTTT,CASSLITTGELFF
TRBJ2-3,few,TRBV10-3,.,TGTGCCATCAGTGACCCAGACTACTCCAACACAGATACGCAGTATTTT,CAISDPDYSNTDTQYF
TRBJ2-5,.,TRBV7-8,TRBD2,TGTGCCAGCAGCTTAGGGACTAGCGGCCCAAGGACCCAGTACTTC,CASSLGTSGPRTQYF
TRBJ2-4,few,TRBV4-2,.,TGTGCCAGCAGCCAAGAAAGTGAAGGCTACACCCTAGCCAAAAACATTCAGTACTTC,CASSQESEGYTLAKNIQYF
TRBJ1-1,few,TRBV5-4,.,TGTGCCAGCAACCGGGGGACTGAAGCTTTCTTT,CASNRGTEAFF
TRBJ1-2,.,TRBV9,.,TGTGCCAGCAGCGTAGATCCAGGGATGGATGGCTACACCTTC,CASSVDPGMDGYTF
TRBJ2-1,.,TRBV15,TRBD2,TGTGCCACCAGCGGCCCTGGAATAGCGGGAGGCTATGAGCAGTTCTTC,CATSGPGIAGGYEQFF
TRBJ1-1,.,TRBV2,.,TGTGCCAGCAGTGACTTGGCGCGGAACACTGAAGCTTTCTTT,CASSDLARNTEAFF
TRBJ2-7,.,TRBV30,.,TGTGCCTGGGGCCGATGGCGCTACGAGCAGTACTTC,CAWGRWRYEQYF
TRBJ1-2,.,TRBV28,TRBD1,TGTGCCAGCAGTATCGACAGGGACTATGGCTACACCTTC,CASSIDRDYGYTF
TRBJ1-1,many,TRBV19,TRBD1,TGTGCCAGTTTGGACAGGGCTAGCGGGAACACTGAAGCTTTCTTT,CASLDRASGNTEAFF
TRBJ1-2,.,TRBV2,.,TGTGCCAGCAGTGAATATTATGGCTACACCTTC,CASSEYYGYTF
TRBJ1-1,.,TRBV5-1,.,TGCGCCAGCAGCTTGTATGGGTCCGGAACCACTGAAGCTTTCTTT,CASSLYGSGTTEAFF
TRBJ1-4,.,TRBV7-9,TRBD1,TGTGCCAGCAGTTTCCCGCAGGGGGCGCGGGGAGAACTGTTTTTT,CASSFPQGARGELFF
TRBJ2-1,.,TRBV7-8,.,TGTGCCAGCAGCCCCCCTAACAATGAGCAGTTCTTC,CASSPPNNEQFF
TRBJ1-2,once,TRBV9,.,TGTGCCAGCAGCGTAGCAGACTATGGCTACACCTTC,CASSVADYGYTF
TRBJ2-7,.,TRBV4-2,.,TGTGCCAGCAGCCTCCACGACCGGGGAGTGGACGAGCAGTACTTC,CASSLHDRGVDEQYF
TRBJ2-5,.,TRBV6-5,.,TGTGCCAGCAGACGACCAGACGTAGAGACCCAGTACTTC,CASRRPDVETQYF
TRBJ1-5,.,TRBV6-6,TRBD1,TGTGCCAGCAGTTACTCCCCCGGGACAGGGTGGCAGCCCCAGCATTTT,CASSYSPGTGWQPQHF
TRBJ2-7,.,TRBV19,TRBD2,TGTGCCAGTACCCCGGGTAGCGGGAGGGCCCGCCCGCTCGAGCAGTACTTC,CASTPGSGRARPLEQYF
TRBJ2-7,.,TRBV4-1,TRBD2,TGCGCCAGCAGCCAACTAGCGGGAACGTACGAGCAGTACTTC,CASSQLAGTYEQYF
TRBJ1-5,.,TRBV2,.,TGTGCCAGCAGTGAGGGTCGGAAAAATCAGCCCCAGCATTTT,CASSEGRKNQPQHF
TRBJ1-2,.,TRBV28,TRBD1,TGTGCCAGCAGGGCGAACAGGGGGCCCTATGGCTACACCTTC,CASRANRGPYGYTF
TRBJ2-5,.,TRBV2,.,TGTGCCAGCAGTGAAGGCCGGGGTTGGAAAGAGACCCAGTACTTC,CASSEGRGWKETQYF
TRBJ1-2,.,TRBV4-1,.,TGCGCCAGCAGCCAGGACAGTAACTCTCTGGGTGGCTACACCTTC,CASSQDSNSLGGYTF
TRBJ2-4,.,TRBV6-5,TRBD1,TGTGCCAGCAGTTTGGGACAGAGAGTAAACATTCAGTACTTC,CASSLGQRVNIQYF
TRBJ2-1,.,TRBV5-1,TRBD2,TGCGCCAGCAGCTTGGAGCCGGGACTAGGAGTGGATGAGCAGTTCTTC,CASSLEPGLGVDEQFF
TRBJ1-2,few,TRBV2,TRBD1,TGTGCCAGCAGTGGCGGCAGGGGGACTGGCTACACCTTC,CASSGGRGTGYTF
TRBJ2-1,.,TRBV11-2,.,TGTGCCAGCAGCTCTATCAGAAGGACTACCAGGCGTTTGGAGCAGTTCTTC,CASSSIRRTTRRLEQFF
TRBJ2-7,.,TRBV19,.,TGTGCCAGTAGTATAGAGGGCCGGGGTGACAGACTGCAGCAGTACTTC,CASSIEGRGDRLQQYF
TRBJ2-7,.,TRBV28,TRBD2,TGTGCCAGCAGAACGGGAGGGGACCACGAGCAGTACTTC,CASRTGGDHEQYF
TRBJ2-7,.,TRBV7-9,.,TGTGCCAGCAGCTCCCAATACGAGCAGTACTTC,CASSSQYEQYF
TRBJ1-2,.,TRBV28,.,TGTGCCAGCAGCGCAAGTGTTGGCTACACCTTC,CASSASVGYTF
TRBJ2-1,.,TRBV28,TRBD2,TGTGCCAGCAGTTTAGATCGTACTAGCGGGAGGCATGAGCAGTTCTTC,CASSLDRTSGRHEQFF
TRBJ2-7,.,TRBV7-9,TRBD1,TGTGCCAGCAGCTCCAGGACAGGCTCCTACGAGCAGTACTTC,CASSSRTGSYEQYF
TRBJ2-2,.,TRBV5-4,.,TGTGCCAGCAGCTCCGACCCGGGAACGGGTGGCGGGGAGCTGTTTTTT,CASSSDPGTGGGELFF
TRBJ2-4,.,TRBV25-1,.,TGTGCCAGCAGGTCGGGACCGCCTAAAAACATTCAGTACTTC,CASRSGPPKNIQYF
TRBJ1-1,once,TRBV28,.,TGTGCCAGCAGTTTGAGGTGGGGGGCGCGGTTCCCTGAAGCTTTCTTT,CASSLRWGARFPEAFF
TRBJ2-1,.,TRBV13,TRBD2,TGTGCCAGCAGCTCTTCCCGACTAGCGGGAGATGAAGGGGAGCAGTTCTTC,CASSSSRLAGDEGEQFF
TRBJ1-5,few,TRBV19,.,TGTGCCAGTAGTGGGACCATAAATCAGCCCCAGCATTTT,CASSGTINQPQHF